This T cell receptor (beta chain) was captured in a study of blood T cell repertoires in COVID-19. Only in-frame clones appear in the TCRdb table, and some are missing; sequencing was by immunoSEQ multiplex PCR. The sample holds some 340,000 clones, about 90% seen once. Cohort allocation depended upon clinical history that participants reported. CDR1 and CDR2 (germline): KGHDR, SFDVKD. The CDR3 totals 15 residues. Trimming removed 4 bases from V and 8 bases from J; junction bases left unmatched: 8. This clonotype originated in a woman aged 25 to 39 who had recovered from COVID-19. V and J are TRBV24-1 and TRBJ2-1; 9 bases are shared with TRBD2. Sequencing was performed on PBMCs or T cells enriched from blood (not recorded which). The CDR3 DNA reads TGTGCCACCAGTGACCGGACTGGCGGGGGGGATGAGCAGTTCTTC. This gives the protein CATSDRTGGGDEQFF.